This TCR beta chain was recovered during a study of a mutant IDH1 vaccine in newly diagnosed glioma. On the study more broadly: Earlier treatment was radiotherapy, temozolomide, or both, with most getting both.

Study-level results: Pseudoprogression appeared unlinked to shifts in leading peripheral T cell clonotypes.

The J segment lost 1 base and the V segment lost 2 bases, leaving 4 bases of the junction unmatched. Germline values: CDR1 MGHRA, CDR2 YSYEKL. The CDR3 contains 16 residues. The data were produced by immunoSEQ multiplex PCR, yet TCRdb's version contains in-frame clones alone and is incomplete. The data show 35,000 to 50,000 clones, approximately 92% seen once. Time point indicated: week 35, safety follow-up. Every vaccine dose comprised 300 ug of mutant IDH1 20-mer peptide plus topical imiquimod. The patients were given eight vaccinations, one each in weeks 1, 3, 5, 7, 11, 15, 19 and 23. Newly diagnosed WHO grade 3 or 4 IDH1-mutant, ATRX-lost astrocytomas were identified in the donors. Comments on this clone: Its antigen is still unknown.

This TCR was recovered from a man between 45 and 60 years old with glioma. Sample: PBMCs, taken from a glioma patient whose treatment included an IDH1 peptide vaccine. J is TRBJ2-1 and V is TRBV4-1, with 8 bases matching TRBD2. CDR3 DNA: TGCGCCAGCAGCCAAAAATCGGGAGGGTCCTACAATGAGCAGTTCTTC. Protein sequence: CASSQKSGGSYNEQFF.